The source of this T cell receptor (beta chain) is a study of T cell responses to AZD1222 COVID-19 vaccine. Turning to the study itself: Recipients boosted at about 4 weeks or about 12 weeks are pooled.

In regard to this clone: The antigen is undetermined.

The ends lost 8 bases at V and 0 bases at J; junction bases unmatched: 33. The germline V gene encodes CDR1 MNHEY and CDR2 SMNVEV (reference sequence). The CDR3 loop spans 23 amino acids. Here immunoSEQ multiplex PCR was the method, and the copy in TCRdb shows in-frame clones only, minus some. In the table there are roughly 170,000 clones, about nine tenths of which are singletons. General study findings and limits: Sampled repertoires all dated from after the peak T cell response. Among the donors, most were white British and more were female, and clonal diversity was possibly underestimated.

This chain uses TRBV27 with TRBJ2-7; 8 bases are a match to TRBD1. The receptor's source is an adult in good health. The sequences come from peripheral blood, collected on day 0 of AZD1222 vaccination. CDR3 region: CASSSFTDRVSSGWLGGSYEQYF. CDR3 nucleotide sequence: TGTGCCAGCTCCTCATTCACGGACAGGGTGTCGTCTGGCTGGCTTGGGGGCTCCTACGAGCAGTACTTC.